The clone carrying this TCR beta chain appeared a few times. The data derive from a study of blood T cell repertoires in COVID-19. At the level of the study: Specimens from acute and convalescent COVID-19 originated in the United States, Italy and Spain. The analysed material was cDNA or gDNA that came from T cells, B-cell-depleted T cells, or PBMCs.

Trimming stripped 5 bases from V and 3 bases from J, with 10 bases between. Germline V gene lookup returns CDR1 SGHVS and CDR2 FNYEAQ. The CDR3 has 13 amino acids. Under the authors' procedure: Amplification of reference gene primers was used by the study to estimate nucleated cell counts. Using immunoSEQ multiplex PCR, the repertoire was profiled, and TCRdb retains in-frame clones only, with some absent. Clonal size and the V and J genes are those of that table, whereas D and trimming came from the DNA. In the table there are 100,000 to 150,000 clones, around 80% of which are singletons. Sequenced: peripheral blood. This clonotype was sampled from a woman aged 45-59 years with acute or convalescent COVID-19. This chain uses TRBV7-6 with TRBJ2-5; maybe TRBD1 (5 bases). The CDR3 DNA is TGTGCCAGCAGCAGACAGTTAAAAGAGACCCAGTACTTC. Amino acid sequence: CASSRQLKETQYF.